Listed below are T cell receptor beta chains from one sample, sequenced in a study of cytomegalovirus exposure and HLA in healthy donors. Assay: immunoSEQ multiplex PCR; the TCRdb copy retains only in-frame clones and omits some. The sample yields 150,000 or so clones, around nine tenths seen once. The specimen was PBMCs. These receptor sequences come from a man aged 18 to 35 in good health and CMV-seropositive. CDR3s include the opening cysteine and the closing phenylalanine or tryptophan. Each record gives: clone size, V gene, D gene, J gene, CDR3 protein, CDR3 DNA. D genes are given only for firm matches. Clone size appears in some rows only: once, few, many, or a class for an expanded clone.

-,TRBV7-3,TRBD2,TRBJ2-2,CASSLTPLTSGKSHTGELFF,TGTGCCAGCAGCTTAACCCCCTTGACTAGCGGGAAATCTCACACCGGGGAGCTGTTTTTT
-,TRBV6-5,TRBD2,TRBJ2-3,CASSSTSGGADTQYF,TGTGCCAGCAGTTCGACTAGCGGGGGGGCAGATACGCAGTATTTT
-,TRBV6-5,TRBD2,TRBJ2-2,CASSYQAGGNTGELFF,TGTGCCAGCAGTTATCAAGCGGGGGGGAACACCGGGGAGCTGTTTTTT
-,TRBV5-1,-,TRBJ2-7,CASSRGQIPQSSYEQYF,TGCGCCAGCAGCCGAGGACAGATCCCTCAAAGCTCCTACGAGCAGTACTTC
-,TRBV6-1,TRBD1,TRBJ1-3,CASRETGAGNTIYF,TGTGCCAGCAGGGAGACAGGGGCTGGAAACACCATATATTTT
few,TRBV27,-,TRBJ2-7,CASSLTGDEQYF,TGTGCCAGCAGTTTAACCGGGGACGAGCAGTACTTC
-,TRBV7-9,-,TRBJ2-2,CASSPGTGELFF,TGTGCCAGCAGCCCCGGGACCGGGGAGCTGTTTTTT
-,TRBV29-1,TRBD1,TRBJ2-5,CSVDSRQGQTQYF,TGCAGCGTTGACTCCCGACAGGGACAGACCCAGTACTTC
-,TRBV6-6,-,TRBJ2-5,CASSSSSSSTYF,TGTGCCAGCAGTTCGTCCAGTTCGTCCACGTACTTC
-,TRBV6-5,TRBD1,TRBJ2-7,CASSFGQGSYEQYF,TGTGCCAGCAGTTTCGGACAGGGATCCTACGAGCAGTACTTC
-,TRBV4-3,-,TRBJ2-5,CASSQTPRPQETQYF,TGCGCCAGCAGCCAAACCCCCAGGCCCCAAGAGACCCAGTACTTC
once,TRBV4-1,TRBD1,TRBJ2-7,CASSQETGTGFVYEQYF,TGCGCCAGCAGCCAAGAAACTGGGACAGGGTTTGTTTACGAGCAGTACTTC
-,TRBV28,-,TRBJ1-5,CASSLVRHNQPQHF,TGTGCCAGCAGTTTAGTGAGGCACAATCAGCCCCAGCATTTT